These 31 T cell receptor beta chains were sequenced from one sample in a study of control samples from healthy donors and cancer patients. Here immunoSEQ multiplex PCR was the method, and the copy in TCRdb shows in-frame clones only, minus some. The sample lists about 180,000 clones, roughly 92% seen once, with approximately 1.5% in the top ten. Specimen: blood. All receptors come from a woman aged 18 to 35 in good health.

The gene calls are TRBV12-3 or TRBV12-4 and TRBJ1-1; 8 nucleotides match TRBD1. This CDR3 is 13 amino acids long. Trimming at V came to 6 bases and at J to 4 bases, leaving 4 bases not matched to a gene. The CDR3 protein is CASSTQGATEAFF. CDR3 in DNA: TGTGCCAGCAGCACCCAGGGGGCCACTGAAGCTTTCTTT.

Here the CDR3 reads CASSPTLGTGRSYNSPLHF. Written as DNA, the CDR3 is TGTGCCAGCAGTCCAACCCTTGGCACAGGTCGATCCTATAATTCACCCCTCCACTTT. This sequence joins TRBV27 and TRBJ1-6; possibly TRBD1 for D (5 bases). Trimming left V 5 bases short and J 1 base short, with 21 bases between. The CDR3 has 19 amino acids. Germline loops: CDR1 MNHEY, CDR2 SMNVEV (reference sequence).

The J gene is TRBJ2-5, the V gene TRBV19; 9 bases fit TRBD2. The germline V gene has CDR1 LNHDA and CDR2 SQIVND (reference sequence). Trimming removed 4 bases from V and 7 bases from J; junction bases left unmatched: 19. The length of the CDR3 is 18 residues. CDR3 protein: CASSKRGRASGVDGTQYF. CDR3 sequence (DNA): TGTGCCAGTAGTAAAAGGGGCCGCGCTAGCGGGGTGGATGGGACCCAGTACTTC.

The chain joins TRBV18 to TRBJ2-5, with a possible D match to TRBD2 (5 bases). Germline CDR1 reads KGHSH; CDR2 reads LQKENI. The CDR3 is 14 residues long. V was pared by 4 bases and J by 7 bases, with 16 bases between. In DNA form, the CDR3 reads TGTGCCAGCTCACTGGGAGAAGGTGCAGGGACCCAGTACTTC. Its translation is CASSLGEGAGTQYF.

The rearrangement uses TRBV7-2 and TRBJ1-2; weak D call: TRBD1 (6 bases). V lost 5 bases and J 2 bases, leaving 18 bases between the germline ends. Germline CDR1 is SGHTA and CDR2 is FQGNSA. The CDR3 spans 16 residues. Here the CDR3 DNA reads TGTGCCAGCAGCACCCGGGGGGGGCTGAGGAACTATGGCTACACCTTC. Amino acids: CASSTRGGLRNYGYTF.

V is TRBV5-1 and J is TRBJ2-7; 8 bases align to TRBD1. Trimming removed 1 base from V and 7 bases from J; junction bases left unmatched: 7. Germline-derived CDR1 and CDR2 are SGHRS and YFSETQ. The CDR3 sequence is 14 residues long. The CDR3 spells CASSLRTGTGEQYF. The DNA of the CDR3 is TGCGCCAGCAGCTTGCGGACAGGGACGGGGGAGCAGTACTTC.

The J gene is TRBJ1-4, the V gene TRBV6-5, with TRBD1 identical over 9 bases. The CDR3 runs to 14 residues. Germline CDR1 reads MNHEY; CDR2 reads SVGAGI. V dropped 2 bases and J dropped 7; count of bases not matched to a gene: 2. CDR3 sequence: CASSYMDRGEKLFF. In DNA, the CDR3 is TGTGCCAGCAGTTACATGGACAGGGGTGAAAAACTGTTTTTT.

The CDR3 nucleotides read TGTGCCAGCTCACCACGGAGGATGAACACTGAAGCTTTCTTT. Protein product: CASSPRRMNTEAFF. The chain is built from TRBV18 and TRBJ1-1; D is ambiguous. The germline CDR1 and CDR2 sequences are KGHSH and LQKENI. Trimming removed 1 base from V and 0 bases from J, with 6 bases in between. This CDR3 contains 14 residues.

V usage is TRBV28 and J usage is TRBJ1-1, with D possibly being TRBD1 (5 bases). Trimming cost V 6 bases and J 5 bases, with 10 bases left between them. Germline V gene lookup returns CDR1 MDHEN and CDR2 SYDVKM. This CDR3 has 12 residues. The CDR3, as DNA: TGTGCCAGCAGGGGGCGCAGAACTGAAGCTTTCTTT. Its protein is CASRGRRTEAFF.

The rearrangement joins TRBV7-9 to TRBJ1-2, with a tentative D call TRBD1 (5 bases). V lost 4 bases and J lost 3, with 15 bases in between. Germline loops: CDR1 SEHNR, CDR2 FQNEAQ (reference sequence). CDR3 length: 15 amino acids. The CDR3 is CASSSTTGAHYGYTF. The CDR3 nucleotides are TGTGCCAGCAGCTCAACCACTGGGGCCCACTATGGCTACACCTTC.

The chain joins TRBV11-2 to TRBJ2-7; D is ambiguous. Trimming shortened V by 1 base and J by 0 bases, and 10 bases separated the two germline ends. The CDR3 spans 15 residues. Germline loops: CDR1 SGHAT, CDR2 FQNNGV. This CDR3 reads CASSLVGRSSYEQYF. CDR3 DNA sequence: TGTGCCAGCAGCTTAGTGGGCAGGAGCTCCTACGAGCAGTACTTC.

The chain is built from TRBV6-5 and TRBJ1-5, with no clear D. The CDR3 totals 12 residues. The V and J ends lost 8 bases and 6 bases respectively, with 11 bases between them. CDR1 is MNHEY, CDR2 SVGAGI, per germline. CDR3 DNA sequence: TGTGCCAGCGCCCCCCCAGGTCAGCCCCAGCATTTT. This gives the protein CASAPPGQPQHF.

J is TRBJ2-1 and V is TRBV10-3; 9 bases are a match to TRBD2. The CDR3 sequence is 18 residues long. Germline V gives CDR1 ENHRY, CDR2 SYGVKD. The trim removed 0 bases at V and 9 bases at J, leaving 15 bases unmatched. The CDR3 protein is CAISESGGWREGLGEQFF. The DNA for the CDR3 is TGTGCCATCAGTGAGTCGGGCGGTTGGCGGGAGGGCCTTGGTGAGCAGTTCTTC.

The chain recombines TRBV11-2 with TRBJ1-3; maybe TRBD1 (6 bases). The length of the CDR3 is 19 residues. V lost 5 bases and J 6 bases, leaving 29 bases between the germline ends. Germline CDR1 is SGHAT and CDR2 is FQNNGV. The CDR3 loop reads CASSPRDTILSPTQNTIYF. The CDR3 DNA is TGTGCCAGCAGCCCCCGGGACACCATTTTATCCCCCACCCAAAACACCATATATTTT.

V and J are TRBV18 and TRBJ1-5; perhaps TRBD1 as D (5 bases). Germline CDR1 and CDR2: KGHSH and LQKENI. Trimming took 0 bases from V and 11 from J, leaving 17 bases between them. The CDR3 runs to 15 residues. CDR3 residues: CASSPPGSGGEAQHF. The CDR3 nucleotides are TGTGCCAGCTCACCACCGGGCAGTGGGGGGGAGGCCCAGCATTTT.

The chain combines TRBV6-5 with TRBJ2-2, with D unresolved. V was cut by 6 bases and J by 10 bases, with 15 bases left in between. The CDR3 length is 13 residues. Germline V gene lookup returns CDR1 MNHEY and CDR2 SVGAGI. CDR3 coding DNA: TGTGCCAGCAGCCACCGCCGACTTGAGGAGCTGTTTTTT. Translated: CASSHRRLEELFF.

This chain uses TRBV5-1 with TRBJ1-1; 7 positions match TRBD1. CDR1 is SGHRS and CDR2 is YFSETQ in the germline V gene. Trimming at V came to 0 bases and at J to 6 bases, leaving 8 bases not matched to a gene. The length of the CDR3 is 15 residues. In nucleotides, the CDR3 is TGCGCCAGCAGCTTGGGACAGGGAATTAACCCTGAAGCTTTCTTT. Translating it yields CASSLGQGINPEAFF.

This rearrangement joins TRBV29-1 to TRBJ2-1; maybe TRBD1 (6 bases). The V gene lost 2 bases and the J gene lost 0 bases, with 14 bases spanning the gap. The CDR3 totals 16 residues. CDR1 and CDR2 from the germline V gene are SQVTM and ANQGSEA. Here the CDR3 DNA reads TGCAGCGTTGAACTCGGGACACCGAGCTCCTACAATGAGCAGTTCTTC. As protein: CSVELGTPSSYNEQFF.

This clone was found a few times. The chain employs TRBV10-2 and TRBJ1-4; D is undetermined. Trimming took off 4 bases at V and 4 bases at J, with 7 bases between the two ends. From germline, CDR1 is WSHSY and CDR2 SAAADI. The CDR3 is 13 residues long. In DNA, the CDR3 is TGCGCCAGCAGTGGGCAGGTTAATGAAAAACTGTTTTTT. Residues: CASSGQVNEKLFF.

The gene calls are TRBV29-1 and TRBJ2-7; the match to TRBD1 covers 7 bases. Germline CDR1 SQVTM, CDR2 ANQGSEA. This CDR3 is 13 amino acids long. The junction had 3 bases not matched to a gene; V was cut back by 4 bases and J by 0 bases. In nucleotides, the CDR3 is TGCAGCGTTGGGGGACAGAGCTCCTACGAGCAGTACTTC. This sequence encodes CSVGGQSSYEQYF.

The V gene is TRBV7-2, the J gene TRBJ1-2, with D perhaps TRBD1 (6 bases). The CDR3 has 14 amino acids. Germline CDR1 SGHTA, CDR2 FQGNSA. V was pared by 1 base and J by 7 bases, with 13 bases between. The CDR3 DNA reads TGTGCCAGCAGCTTAGGAAGGGGGTTGAGTGGCTACACCTTC. Translating it yields CASSLGRGLSGYTF.

The chain combines TRBV28 with TRBJ1-5, with D perhaps TRBD1 (6 bases). The V and J ends lost 2 bases and 0 bases respectively, with 8 bases between them. CDR3 size: 15 residues. Germline V CDR1 and CDR2: MDHEN, SYDVKM. CDR3 in DNA: TGTGCCAGCAGTTTACAGGGGTATAGCAATCAGCCCCAGCATTTT. Encoded protein: CASSLQGYSNQPQHF. Drawing the rest from reference TRBV28 and TRBJ1-5, the complete variable domain is DVKVTQSSRYLVKRTGEKVFLECVQDMDHENMFWYRQDPGLGLRLIYFSYDVKMKEKGDIPEGYSVSREKKERFSLILESASTNQTSMYLCASSLQGYSNQPQHFGDGTRLSIL.

This chain connects TRBV28 to TRBJ1-6; 7 positions match TRBD1. J gave up 6 bases and V 6 bases, and 5 bases lay outside the gene matches. Germline-derived CDR1 and CDR2 are MDHEN and SYDVKM. This CDR3 is 14 amino acids long. The CDR3 sequence: CASRLTGTNSPLHF. The CDR3 region has the DNA TGTGCCAGCAGGTTGACAGGGACTAATTCACCCCTCCACTTT.

CDR3 coding DNA: TGCGCCAGCAGCCATTCCTCTGGGGCTTTCTTT. Protein product: CASSHSSGAFF. V usage is TRBV4-1 and J usage is TRBJ1-1, with unresolved D. Germline V lookup: CDR1 MGHRA, CDR2 YSYEKL. The CDR3 extends over 11 amino acids. With 3 bases removed from V and 11 bases from J, the gap between germline ends came to 10 bases.

V gene TRBV7-9 combines with J gene TRBJ1-1; D ambiguous. This CDR3 region has 15 residues. The V and J ends lost 0 bases and 1 base respectively, with 9 bases between them. Germline CDR1 SEHNR, CDR2 FQNEAQ (reference sequence). The chain's CDR3 is CASSLASTSNTEAFF. The CDR3 bases are TGTGCCAGCAGCTTAGCGTCCACCTCGAACACTGAAGCTTTCTTT.

The chain joins TRBV6-5 to TRBJ1-2; D not resolved. The CDR3 extends over 14 amino acids. The V end was cut by 0 bases, the J end by 4 bases, with 9 bases between. The V gene's germline CDR1 is MNHEY and CDR2 SVGAGI. The CDR3, as DNA: TGTGCCAGCAGTTACTCGAAACAGTCCTATGGCTACACCTTC. It encodes CASSYSKQSYGYTF.

This clone was picked up one time. The genes are TRBV19 and TRBJ2-1; 10 bases are a match to TRBD2. J was trimmed by 5 bases and V by 7 bases; bases with no gene match: 17. CDR3 length equals 18 residues. Germline V gene sequence: CDR1 LNHDA, CDR2 SQIVND (reference sequence). The CDR3 region has the DNA TGTGCCAGTACCAAACTGGGGGCTAGCGGGAGAATAAACAATGAGCAGTTCTTC. Amino acids: CASTKLGASGRINNEQFF.

This chain connects TRBV7-2 to TRBJ2-3; 8 bases match TRBD2. The CDR3 is 16 amino acids. The germline CDR1 and CDR2 sequences are SGHTA and FQGNSA. V gave up 5 bases and J gave up 3 bases; unmatched junction bases: 10. CDR3 in DNA: TGTGCCAGCAGCCAGACAAGGGCGGGAGGAACAGATACGCAGTATTTT. Protein sequence: CASSQTRAGGTDTQYF.

The gene calls are TRBV2 and TRBJ2-3; 12 nucleotides line up with TRBD2. J lost 9 bases, V lost 3 bases, and 1 base had no gene match. The CDR3 loop spans 13 amino acids. The V gene's germline CDR1 is SNHLY and CDR2 FYNNEI. CDR3 bases: TGTGCCAGCAGTGACCTAGCGGGGGGGACGCAGTATTTT. Amino acid sequence: CASSDLAGGTQYF. Full variable domain (rest looked up from reference TRBV2 and TRBJ2-3): EPEVTQTPSHQVTQMGQEVILRCVPISNHLYFYWYRQILGQKVEFLVSFYNNEISEKSEIFDDQFSVERPDGSNFTLKIRSTKLEDSAMYFCASSDLAGGTQYFGPGTRLTVL.

The chain joins TRBV6-4 to TRBJ1-6; D not resolved. This CDR3 comprises 15 residues. The V and J ends lost 0 bases and 7 bases respectively, with 10 bases between them. In germline, CDR1 is MRHNA, CDR2 SNTAGT. The CDR3 spells CASSDSKAANSPLHF. The CDR3 nucleotides read TGTGCCAGCAGTGACTCGAAGGCGGCCAATTCACCCCTCCACTTT.

The chain couples TRBV19 to TRBJ1-5; possibly TRBD1 for D (6 bases). Per germline, CDR1 LNHDA and CDR2 SQIVND (reference sequence). The CDR3 is 15 amino acids. Trimming shortened V by 5 bases and J by 3 bases, and 14 bases separated the two germline ends. The CDR3 DNA reads TGTGCCAGTAGTGCTCCCGGGACATACAATCAGCCCCAGCATTTT. Its protein is CASSAPGTYNQPQHF.